A selection of T cell receptor beta chains follows, all from one sample in a study of T-cell reconstitution after alpha-beta-depleted transplantation in children. TCRdb independently ran MiXCR on the PCR reads; one entry per CDR3 protein. The table lists 550,000 to 600,000 distinct CDR3 sequences, around 23% of them singletons, with 13% to 15% in the top ten. Sequenced here: PBMCs, mostly from graft donor cells, sampled 360 days after TCRalphabeta/CD19-depleted stem cell transplant. Every receptor here comes from a boy in the first two years of life who had a stem cell transplant for acute myeloid leukemia, so the T cells may come from the graft donor. Each CDR3 is given without its conserved first and last residue.

j_call v_call cdr3_aa
TRBJ2-2 TRBV4-1 ASSHRVVETGELF
TRBJ2-1 TRBV29-1 SGGTSYYNEQF
TRBJ2-1 TRBV20-1 SATRLAGNNEQF
TRBJ2-3 TRBV12-3/TRBV12-4 ASRPGTGYSTDTQY
TRBJ1-1 TRBV6-2/TRBV6-3 ASSYAERGTEAF
TRBJ2-4 TRBV5-1 ASSRYDRDKNIQY
TRBJ2-2 TRBV12-3/TRBV12-4 ASSLRQGGTGELF
TRBJ2-6 TRBV7-9 ASSLSPGQRSSGANVLT
TRBJ1-2 TRBV29-1 SVEVWRSPSYGYT
TRBJ2-7 TRBV12-3/TRBV12-4 ASSLWREGSYEQY
TRBJ2-6 TRBV9 ASSETARASGANVLT
TRBJ2-1 TRBV27 ASSFGQGKYNEQF
TRBJ1-5 TRBV6-2/TRBV6-3 ASSPGPNNQPQH
TRBJ2-1 TRBV27 ASSHKGLSYNEQF
TRBJ1-1 TRBV6-5 ASSYSTTRGAF
TRBJ2-3 TRBV7-2 ASSSNSGGATDTQY
TRBJ2-1 TRBV7-9 ASSPQRFDEQF
TRBJ2-1 TRBV30 ACQRGGLYNEQF
TRBJ2-2 TRBV29-1 SVGGQGDTGELF
TRBJ2-7 TRBV12-3/TRBV12-4 ASSLARTGLQY
TRBJ1-1 TRBV9 ASSTRLNTEAF
TRBJ2-1 TRBV7-2 ASSLGRGAVVSSYNEQF
TRBJ1-2 TRBV4-3 ASSFKHRDRDRGYT
TRBJ2-2 TRBV15 ATSRTPRGSTGELF
TRBJ2-1 TRBV4-3 ASSQGVAGFNEQF
TRBJ1-2 TRBV20-1 SGYAQPSGYT
TRBJ2-1 TRBV12-3/TRBV12-4 ASIADQSYNEQF
TRBJ1-1 TRBV20-1 SARDGGIGTEAF
TRBJ2-5 TRBV7-8 ASSYAGTGLETQY
TRBJ2-1 TRBV4-3 ASSQEGAQDGNEQF
TRBJ2-3 TRBV15 ATSREPRQGAEDTQY
TRBJ2-5 TRBV11-2 ASSFQWGQETQY
TRBJ2-3 TRBV20-1 SAREDNSWADTQY
TRBJ2-5 TRBV6-1 ASSESRGVETQY
TRBJ1-2 TRBV4-3 ASSQDFGPYGYT
TRBJ2-1 TRBV12-3/TRBV12-4 ASSFPSGDGGAYEQF
TRBJ2-7 TRBV6-1 ASGAPPRGDEQY
TRBJ2-2 TRBV7-9 ASSPVARDTGELF
TRBJ2-1 TRBV11-2 ASSLDRQAGGVSYNEQF
TRBJ2-3 TRBV20-1 SARGLAGPTDTQY